This T cell receptor beta chain comes out of a study of monozygotic twins with inflammatory bowel disease. TCRdb reprocessed the 5' RACE reads; each CDR3 protein has one entry and no DNA is given. This sample's table reports under 150,000 distinct CDR3 sequences. The germline gives CDR1 SGDLS, CDR2 YYNGEE. The CDR3 runs to 14 residues. This sequence was found in a human donor with ulcerative colitis or Crohn's disease, or a healthy co-twin of an affected twin (not recorded which). The chain couples TRBV9 to TRBJ2-5; the TCRdb D gene call, TRBD1, has no DNA to confirm it. Sequences were obtained from blood. CDR3 amino acids: CASSGRQGRETQYF.